Following are 10 T cell receptor beta chains from one sample sequenced in a study of blood T cell repertoires in COVID-19. TCRdb keeps only in-frame clones here, not all; method: immunoSEQ multiplex PCR. Of 120,000 or so clones in the sample, about 75% are singletons; the top ten hold under 20%. The sequencing sample was made of peripheral blood. The receptors here all came from a woman aged 80 or over with active or convalescent COVID-19.

This chain uses TRBV30 with TRBJ1-1; a possible D gene is TRBD1 (6 bases). The CDR3 covers 13 residues. The germline V and J ends were trimmed by 4 bases and 0 bases, with 9 bases remaining between them. The germline gives CDR1 GTSNPN, CDR2 SVGIG (reference sequence). CDR3 region: CAWTGGMNTEAFF. The CDR3 DNA reads as TGTGCCTGGACGGGGGGCATGAACACTGAAGCTTTCTTT.

A word on this clone: The same CDR3 arises from other DNA sequences in this sample as well. V is TRBV5-1 and J is TRBJ2-7; 11 bases agree with TRBD2. Trimming at V came to 4 bases and at J to 1 base, leaving 1 base not matched to a gene. Germline values: CDR1 SGHRS, CDR2 YFSETQ. This CDR3 has 14 amino acids. The CDR3 protein is CASSRTSGSYEQYF. In DNA form, the CDR3 reads TGCGCCAGCAGCCGGACTAGCGGGTCCTACGAGCAGTACTTC. Supplemented by reference TRBV5-1 and TRBJ2-7, the full variable domain reads KAGVTQTPRYLIKTRGQQVTLSCSPISGHRSVSWYQQTPGQGLQFLFEYFSETQRNKGNFPGRFSGRQFSNSRSEMNVSTLELGDSALYLCASSRTSGSYEQYFGPGTRLTVT.

V usage is TRBV6-5 and J usage is TRBJ2-1, with TRBD1 as a possible D gene (5 bases). Trimming cost V 3 bases and J 7 bases, with 13 bases left between them. This CDR3 has 14 amino acids. Germline assignment: CDR1 MNHEY and CDR2 SVGAGI. CDR3 region: CASSYFAGRNEQFF. The CDR3 DNA reads as TGTGCCAGCAGTTATTTTGCAGGGCGGAATGAGCAGTTCTTC.

The chain is built from TRBV14 and TRBJ2-5; possible D gene TRBD1, 6 bases. The V and J ends lost 2 bases and 5 bases respectively, with 18 bases between them. Germline V CDR1 and CDR2: SGHDN, FVKESK. This CDR3 contains 16 residues. This chain's CDR3 is CASSQRLTGLRETQYF. The CDR3 bases are TGTGCCAGCAGCCAAAGATTGACAGGACTCCGGGAGACCCAGTACTTC.

The CDR3: CASSLNRGLNTEAFF. CDR3 sequence (DNA): TGTGCCAGCAGCTTGAACAGGGGTCTGAACACTGAAGCTTTCTTT. The V call is TRBV5-6, the J call TRBJ1-1, with 7 nucleotides matching TRBD1. Trimming took 1 base from V and 0 from J; bases not matched to a gene: 3. CDR3 length: 15 amino acids. Looked up from germline, CDR1 is SGHDT and CDR2 is YYEEEE.

CDR3 nucleotide sequence: TGTGCCAGCACGGGGTGGGATGGCTACACCTTC. It translates to CASTGWDGYTF. The chain combines TRBV2 with TRBJ1-2; D is uncertain. V lost 7 bases, J lost 6 bases, and 9 bases lay in between. In germline, CDR1 is SNHLY, CDR2 FYNNEI. The CDR3 is made up of 11 amino acids.

This chain connects TRBV24-1 to TRBJ1-5, with a possible D match to TRBD1 (5 bases). Trimming left V 12 bases short and J 2 bases short, with 16 bases between. Germline V CDR1 and CDR2: KGHDR, SFDVKD. This CDR3 has 14 residues. The CDR3 DNA is TGTGCCCTAGTCCGCGGGGCAGGCAATCAGCCCCAGCATTTT. This translates into CALVRGAGNQPQHF.

The V call is TRBV30, the J call TRBJ2-1, with 9 nucleotides matching TRBD2. Germline V lookup: CDR1 GTSNPN, CDR2 SVGIG (reference sequence). Trimming at V came to 1 base and at J to 9 bases, leaving 10 bases not matched to a gene. This CDR3 comprises 15 residues. CDR3 bases: TGTGCCTGGAGTGGGGGAATAGCGGGAGAGGGTGAGCAGTTCTTC. This codes for CAWSGGIAGEGEQFF.

The V call is TRBV3-1 (or the pseudogene TRBV3-2), the J call TRBJ2-7; 10 bases line up with TRBD1. This CDR3 is 14 amino acids long. Germline values: CDR1 LGHDT, CDR2 YNNKEL (reference sequence). The V segment lost 3 bases and the J segment 5 bases; nucleotides outside the gene matches: 4. CDR3 nucleotide sequence: TGTGCCAGCAGCCATCCCGGGACAGGGGACGAGCAGTACTTC. Protein: CASSHPGTGDEQYF.

This chain joins TRBV19 and TRBJ1-2, with D maybe TRBD1 (5 bases). Trimming stripped 4 bases from V and 5 bases from J, with 20 bases between. Germline V gene lookup returns CDR1 LNHDA and CDR2 SQIVND (reference sequence). This CDR3 has 16 residues. The CDR3 is CASSKGSAGLLYGYTF. CDR3 sequence (DNA): TGTGCCAGTAGTAAGGGGTCAGCGGGACTCCTTTATGGCTACACCTTC.